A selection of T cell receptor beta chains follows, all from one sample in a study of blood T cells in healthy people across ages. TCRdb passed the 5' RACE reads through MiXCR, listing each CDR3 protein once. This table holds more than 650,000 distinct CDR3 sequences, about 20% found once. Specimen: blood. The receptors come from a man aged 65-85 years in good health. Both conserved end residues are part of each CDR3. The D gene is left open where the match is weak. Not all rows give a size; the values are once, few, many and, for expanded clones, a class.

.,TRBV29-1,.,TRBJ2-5,CSVGLPGSVETQYF,TGCAGCGTTGGTCTTCCGGGTTCTGTGGAGACCCAGTACTTC
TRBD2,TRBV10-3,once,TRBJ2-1,CAISPRGAGDRNEQFF,TGTGCCATCTCACCCCGCGGAGCGGGAGATCGCAATGAGCAGTTCTTC
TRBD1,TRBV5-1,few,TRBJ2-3,CASSLVGQGHPDTQYF,TGCGCCAGCAGCTTGGTCGGACAGGGGCACCCAGATACGCAGTATTTT
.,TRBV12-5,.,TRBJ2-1,CASGPGLQYNEQFF,TGTGCTAGTGGTCCGGGACTCCAATACAATGAGCAGTTCTTC
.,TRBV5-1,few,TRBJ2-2,CASSLGDSGELFF,TGCGCCAGCAGCTTGGGGGACTCCGGGGAGCTGTTTTTT
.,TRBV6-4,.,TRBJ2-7,CASSLNRGYEQYF,TGTGCCAGCTCCCTAAATCGGGGCTACGAGCAGTACTTC
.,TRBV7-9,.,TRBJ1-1,CASSLGVRGGTTEAFF,TGTGCCAGCAGCTTAGGTGTTCGCGGGGGTACCACTGAAGCTTTCTTT
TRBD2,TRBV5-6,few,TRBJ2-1,CASSLGLAGIYNEQFF,TGTGCCAGCAGCTTGGGACTAGCGGGAATTTACAATGAGCAGTTCTTC
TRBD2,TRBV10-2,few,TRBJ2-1,CASNLAGATYNEQFF,TGCGCCAGCAACCTAGCGGGGGCCACTTACAATGAGCAGTTCTTC
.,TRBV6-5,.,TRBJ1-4,CASSRTNEKLFF,TGTGCCAGCAGCCGTACTAATGAAAAACTGTTTTTT
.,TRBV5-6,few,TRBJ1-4,CASSPWKEKLFF,TGTGCCAGCAGCCCCTGGAAGGAAAAACTGTTTTTT
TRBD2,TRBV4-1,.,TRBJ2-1,CASSQALAGVQEQFF,TGCGCCAGCAGCCAAGCTCTAGCGGGAGTTCAGGAGCAGTTCTTC
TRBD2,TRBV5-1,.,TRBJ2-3,CASSPQVGSGIQDTQYF,TGCGCCAGCAGCCCCCAGGTTGGTAGCGGGATCCAAGATACGCAGTATTTT
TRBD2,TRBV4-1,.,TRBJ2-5,CASSQDLAGGYQETQYF,TGCGCCAGCAGCCAAGATCTAGCGGGGGGCTACCAAGAGACCCAGTACTTC
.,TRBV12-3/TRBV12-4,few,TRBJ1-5,CANPTLGSNQPQHF,TGTGCCAATCCCACCTTGGGTTCCAATCAGCCCCAGCATTTT
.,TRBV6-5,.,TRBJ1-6,CASSYLGGSPLHF,TGTGCCAGCAGTTATTTGGGTGGATCACCCCTCCACTTT
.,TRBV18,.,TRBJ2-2,CASSPNGDGNTGELFF,TGTGCCAGCTCACCAAATGGTGACGGGAACACCGGGGAGCTGTTTTTT
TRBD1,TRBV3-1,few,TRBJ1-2,CASSHRAGQGWSNYGYTF,TGTGCCAGCAGCCACAGAGCGGGACAGGGGTGGTCTAACTATGGCTACACCTTC
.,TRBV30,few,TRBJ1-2,CAWSLGRTIYTF,TGTGCCTGGAGCCTTGGACGGACGATCTACACCTTC
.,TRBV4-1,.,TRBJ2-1,CASSQDVPREQFF,TGCGCCAGCAGCCAAGATGTTCCGCGGGAGCAGTTCTTC
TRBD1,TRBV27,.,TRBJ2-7,CASSEGQGVSYEQYF,TGTGCCAGCAGTGAGGGACAGGGGGTTTCTTACGAGCAGTACTTC
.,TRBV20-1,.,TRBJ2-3,CSARGLEITDTQYF,TGCAGTGCTAGAGGCCTAGAGATCACAGATACGCAGTATTTT
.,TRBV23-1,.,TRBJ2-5,CASSPYTGPCQETQYF,TGCGCCAGCAGTCCATACACCGGACCGTGCCAAGAGACCCAGTACTTC
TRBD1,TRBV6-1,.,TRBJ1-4,CASRVDRAHTNEKLFF,TGTGCCAGCAGAGTCGACAGGGCCCACACTAATGAAAAACTGTTTTTT
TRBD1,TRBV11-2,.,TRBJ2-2,CASSPNRGAAGELFF,TGTGCCAGCAGCCCTAACAGGGGGGCAGCCGGGGAGCTGTTTTTT
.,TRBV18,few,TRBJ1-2,CASSPVAGQRYGYTF,TGTGCCAGCTCACCAGTCGCGGGGCAGCGCTATGGCTACACCTTC
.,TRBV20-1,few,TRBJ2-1,CSARDLSSTSSNEQFF,TGCAGTGCTAGAGATCTTTCCAGCACAAGTTCCAATGAGCAGTTCTTC
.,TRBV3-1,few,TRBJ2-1,CASSQVLLVNSNEQFF,TGTGCCAGCAGCCAAGTTTTACTAGTTAATTCCAATGAGCAGTTCTTC